This T cell receptor (beta chain) was profiled in a study of cytomegalovirus exposure and HLA in healthy donors. General study results and limits: A later analysis found common viral pathogens apparently linked to several of the most significant clusters.

The CDR3 spans 18 residues. The ends were cut back, 1 base at V and 4 bases at J, with 21 bases in the middle. Germline V gives CDR1 SGHNT, CDR2 YENEEA. A note on this clone: Its specificity is not known.

PCR was performed using 60 Vbeta and 13 Jbeta primers. The repertoire was sequenced with immunoSEQ multiplex PCR; TCRdb's copy has only in-frame clones and lacks some. Seen here are 150,000 to 170,000 clones, around 79% observed once, and the top ten hold roughly 2.8%. The clonotype was recovered from a man aged 18 to 30 in good health and CMV-seronegative. This sequence joins TRBV11-3 and TRBJ2-3; possible D gene TRBD1, 5 bases. Input material: PBMCs. DNA for the CDR3: TGTGCCAGCAGCTTAGGGGTCGTCCGGGCCCAAGGGGCAGATACGCAGTATTTT. This translates into CASSLGVVRAQGADTQYF.